This entry lists 26 T cell receptor beta chains sequenced from one sample in a study of molecular identifiers for immune sequencing clone quantification. TCRdb used MiXCR to reprocess the PCR reads, holding one entry per CDR3 protein. This table holds about 320,000 distinct CDR3 sequences, 24% found once. The material sequenced was naive CD8+ T cells from blood, with Jurkat cell RNA spiked in. Subset described: FACS-sorted CD8+CD4-CCR7+CD45RA+ naive T cells. The receptors were gathered from a human donor in good health. Some libraries in this study had Jurkat cell RNA spiked in.

The sample holds a few counts of this clonotype. A much larger clone is a single base away; this may be a read error. The chain employs TRBV30 and TRBJ2-1, with unresolved D. This CDR3 comprises 13 residues. Trimming shortened V by 2 bases and J by 1 base, and 6 bases separated the two germline ends. Germline V gene sequence: CDR1 GTSNPN, CDR2 SVGIG (reference sequence). In nucleotides, the CDR3 is TGTGCCTGGAGTCTGAGGTCCTACAATGAGCAGTTCTTC. This codes for CAWSLRSYNEQFF.

For this clonotype: At one of its ends the junction is not consistent with the germline gene, which may arise from a read error. The chain couples TRBV9 to TRBJ2-1; D gene uncertain. The CDR3 is 13 amino acids. The germline V gene encodes CDR1 SGDLS and CDR2 YYNGEE. As DNA, the CDR3 is TGTGCCAGCAGCGCCACACGAGGCAATGGGCAGTTCTTC. Amino acids: CASSATRGNGQFF.

Of note for this clonotype: A much larger clone differs by one base, so this may be a read error. The chain couples TRBV5-1 to TRBJ1-1; D is ambiguous. This CDR3 spans 17 amino acids. V gave up 0 bases and J gave up 4 bases, with 19 bases separating them. Germline V CDR1 and CDR2: SGHRS, YFSETQ. CDR3 nucleotides: TGCGCCAGCAGCTTGGAGGTCGGCTTCCCCGACGCCACTGAAGCTTTCTTT. Translated, it gives CASSLEVGFPDATEAFF.

To note about this clonotype: At one of its ends the junction is not consistent with the germline gene, which may arise from a read error. The rearrangement uses TRBV6-5 and TRBJ2-7; D perhaps matches TRBD2 (6 bases). The CDR3 has 14 amino acids. Germline V CDR1 and CDR2: MNHEY, SVGAGI. The CDR3 DNA is TGCGCCGGCAGTTCTGGGGGGTCCTCCTACGAGCAGTACTTC. It specifies CAGSSGGSSYEQYF.

The chain couples TRBV6-2 or TRBV6-3 to TRBJ2-7; 8 bases line up with TRBD2. This CDR3 has 16 residues. Germline V gene data show CDR1 as MNHEY and CDR2 as SVGEGT. The trim removed 4 bases at V and 0 bases at J, leaving 8 bases unmatched. DNA for the CDR3: TGTGCCAGCAGTTTTTTACTAGCGGAGAGCTCCTACGAGCAGTACTTC. The encoded protein is CASSFLLAESSYEQYF.

This clonotype occurred a few times. The gene calls are TRBV14 and TRBJ2-7; D may be TRBD1 (6 bases). From germline, CDR1 is SGHDN and CDR2 FVKESK. Trimming cost V 3 bases and J 2 bases, with 8 bases left between them. There are 13 residues in the CDR3. Here the CDR3 DNA reads TGTGCCAGCAGCCACGGACAGACCTACGAGCAGTACTTC. It yields the protein CASSHGQTYEQYF.

Note on this clonotype: This may come from a read error, since a much larger clone is one base off. The gene calls are TRBV2 and TRBJ2-7; no clear D gene. The CDR3 has 11 amino acids. V was cut by 7 bases and J by 5 bases, with 9 bases left in between. The germline V gene encodes CDR1 SNHLY and CDR2 FYNNEI. CDR3 region: CASILEHEQYF. Written as DNA, the CDR3 is TGTGCCAGCATCCTAGAGCACGAGCAGTACTTC.

This clonotype was detected only a few times. V usage is TRBV20-1 and J usage is TRBJ1-5; TRBD1 matches 7 bases. The CDR3 totals 14 residues. J lost 3 bases, V lost 5 bases, and 7 bases had no gene match. Germline assignment: CDR1 DFQATT and CDR2 SNEGSKA (reference sequence). The CDR3 DNA follows: TGCAGTGCTCCACCGACAGGGCTCAATCAGCCCCAGCATTTT. Residues: CSAPPTGLNQPQHF.

This chain joins TRBV27 and TRBJ2-1, with 8 bases fitting TRBD1. V shed 4 bases, J shed 9 bases, and the junction held 8 bases outside the gene matches. Germline lookup yields CDR1 MNHEY and CDR2 SMNVEV (reference sequence). The CDR3 sequence is 14 residues long. CDR3 loop: CASSYQGAQFEQFF. Here the CDR3 DNA reads TGTGCCAGCAGTTATCAGGGGGCCCAATTTGAGCAGTTCTTC.

Points on this clonotype: A single base separates this from a much larger clone, so it may be a read error. V gene TRBV6-5 combines with J gene TRBJ2-7; D is unclear. The germline gives CDR1 MNHEY, CDR2 SVGAGI. The germline V and J ends were trimmed by 5 bases and 2 bases, with 16 bases remaining between them. There are 15 residues in the CDR3. The CDR3 coding sequence is TGTGCCAGCAGTCCTACATCCCCCCCCGCCTACGAGCAGTACTTC. It codes for CASSPTSPPAYEQYF.

The genes are TRBV28 and TRBJ2-5, with 10 bases aligning to TRBD2. The CDR3 has 16 residues. Trimming at V came to 2 bases and at J to 4 bases, leaving 7 bases not matched to a gene. The germline V gene encodes CDR1 MDHEN and CDR2 SYDVKM. The CDR3 reads CASSLRLAGVGETQYF. The DNA for the CDR3 is TGTGCCAGCAGTTTACGGCTAGCGGGAGTCGGAGAGACCCAGTACTTC.

This clonotype was counted many times. This chain connects TRBV5-6 to TRBJ1-5; D possibly corresponds to TRBD1 (5 bases). The CDR3 is 15 residues long. The V gene lost 4 bases and the J gene lost 5 bases, with 16 bases spanning the gap. Germline V lookup: CDR1 SGHDT, CDR2 YYEEEE. CDR3 region: CASSPGREMDQPQHF. CDR3 bases: TGTGCCAGCAGCCCGGGACGAGAGATGGATCAGCCCCAGCATTTT.

This clonotype turned up a few times. The J gene is TRBJ2-3, the V gene TRBV24-1, with TRBD2 matching over 9 bases. From germline, CDR1 is KGHDR and CDR2 SFDVKD. The CDR3 consists of 14 residues. J gave up 0 bases and V 11 bases, and 5 bases lay outside the gene matches. CDR3 amino acids: CAIIAGASTDTQYF. In nucleotides, the CDR3 is TGTGCCATTATAGCGGGGGCTAGCACAGATACGCAGTATTTT.

This clonotype was recorded once. This could be a read error, since a much larger clone is one nucleotide away. The chain combines TRBV7-6 with TRBJ2-7; D gene uncertain. Trimming shortened V by 5 bases and J by 4 bases, and 18 bases separated the two germline ends. Germline values: CDR1 SGHVS, CDR2 FNYEAQ. The CDR3 contains 15 residues. In DNA form, the CDR3 reads TGTGCCAGCAGCCCGCCCCCGGTGTTTTCGTACGAGCAGTACTTC. Protein sequence: CASSPPPVFSYEQYF.

This clonotype came up many times. The chain uses TRBV7-2 and TRBJ2-5, with 13 positions matching TRBD2. J gave up 6 bases and V 3 bases, and 10 bases lay outside the gene matches. Germline V gene data show CDR1 as SGHTA and CDR2 as FQGNSA. This CDR3 region has 17 residues. CDR3 sequence (DNA): TGTGCCAGCAGCTTGGGTTTGACTAGCGGGGGGAAAAAGACCCAGTACTTC. Translation: CASSLGLTSGGKKTQYF.

This clonotype has a count of ten or more. V is TRBV28 and J is TRBJ2-3, with 9 nucleotides matching TRBD2. The length of the CDR3 is 17 residues. The V gene's germline CDR1 is MDHEN and CDR2 SYDVKM. Trimming removed 6 bases from V and 3 bases from J; junction bases left unmatched: 13. The DNA for the CDR3 is TGTGCCAGCAGCACCGATATAGCGGGAGAACCGACAGATACGCAGTATTTT. Protein product: CASSTDIAGEPTDTQYF.

This chain joins TRBV2 and TRBJ2-5; D not certain. This CDR3 has 15 residues. V was cut by 0 bases and J by 2 bases, with 10 bases left in between. From germline, CDR1 is SNHLY and CDR2 FYNNEI. CDR3 sequence (DNA): TGTGCCAGCAGTGAAGCCCCCCGCCGGCAAGAGACCCAGTACTTC. It is translated as CASSEAPRRQETQYF.

This clonotype occurred many times. The chain employs TRBV12-3 or TRBV12-4 and TRBJ2-5; no clear D. Trimming took off 5 bases at V and 8 bases at J, with 12 bases between the two ends. The CDR3 consists of 12 residues. The CDR3 DNA reads as TGTGCCAGCAGTCCCAAGGACCGTACCCAGTACTTC. It specifies CASSPKDRTQYF.

This chain uses TRBV7-2 with TRBJ2-7; the match to TRBD2 covers 10 bases. The CDR3 runs to 15 residues. In germline, CDR1 is SGHTA, CDR2 FQGNSA. Trimming at V came to 8 bases and at J to 3 bases, leaving 10 bases not matched to a gene. CDR3 DNA: TGTGCCAGCGGCTCCCCCAGCGGGAGGGACTACGAGCAGTACTTC. Translated, it gives CASGSPSGRDYEQYF.

Comment on this clonotype: A much bigger clone sits one base away, suggesting this may be a read error. The chain links TRBV19 to TRBJ1-5, with unresolved D. The germline V and J ends were trimmed by 5 bases and 7 bases, with 18 bases remaining between them. The CDR3 is made up of 15 amino acids. CDR1 LNHDA and CDR2 SQIVND come from the germline V gene (reference sequence). In nucleotides, the CDR3 is TGTGCCAGTAGTGTCGGAGGGTACGGGTTACAGCCCCAGCATTTT. Protein: CASSVGGYGLQPQHF.

Concerning this clonotype: Possible read error: a much larger clone is one base away. The V call is TRBV24-1, the J call TRBJ2-1, with D unresolved. The CDR3 is 12 residues long. CDR1 and CDR2 (germline): KGHDR, SFDVKD. CDR3 residues: CAPSDLDNEQFF. The CDR3 region has the DNA TGTGCCCCCAGTGATTTGGACAATGAGCAGTTCTTC.

This clonotype was observed a few times. The chain employs TRBV27 and TRBJ2-3, with 13 bases lining up with TRBD2. The V gene's germline CDR1 is MNHEY and CDR2 SMNVEV (reference sequence). Unmatched junction bases numbered 4, after V lost 5 bases and J lost 2 bases. This CDR3 is built from 16 residues. The CDR3 bases are TGTGCCAGCAGTCAAGGGACTAGCGGGGCCACAGATACGCAGTATTTT. This gives the protein CASSQGTSGATDTQYF.

The chain recombines TRBV29-1 with TRBJ2-1; tentatively, D is TRBD1 (5 bases). Germline CDR1 is SQVTM and CDR2 is ANQGSEA. The CDR3 sequence is 15 residues long. Trimming took off 4 bases at V and 0 bases at J, with 13 bases between the two ends. Here the CDR3 DNA reads TGCAGCGTTGCAGGGCCCGGGCGCTCCTACAATGAGCAGTTCTTC. As protein: CSVAGPGRSYNEQFF.

Regarding this clonotype: This may be a read error: a much more frequent sequence differs by one nucleotide. This chain joins TRBV28 and TRBJ2-5; no reliable D call. Trimming cost V 9 bases and J 4 bases, with 15 bases left between them. Germline V gene sequence: CDR1 MDHEN, CDR2 SYDVKM. CDR3 length: 13 amino acids. The CDR3: CASGSVTSETQYF. The DNA of the CDR3 is TGTGCCAGTGGGTCCGTGACTTCAGAGACCCAGTACTTC. Variable domain in full (rest from reference TRBV28 and TRBJ2-5): DVKVTQSSRYLVKRTGEKVFLECVQDMDHENMFWYRQDPGLGLRLIYFSYDVKMKEKGDIPEGYSVSREKKERFSLILESASTNQTSMYLCASGSVTSETQYFGPGTRLLVL.

This chain uses TRBV4-1 with TRBJ2-7; TRBD2 agrees at 8 bases. The CDR3 sequence is 15 residues long. V was clipped by 0 bases and J by 4 bases; unmatched bases: 5. Germline CDR1 MGHRA, CDR2 YSYEKL. The CDR3 sequence: CASSQDEVAGYEQYF. The CDR3 coding sequence is TGCGCCAGCAGCCAAGATGAGGTAGCGGGGTACGAGCAGTACTTC.

Concerning this clonotype itself: Being one base from a much bigger clone, this may be a read error. The chain employs TRBV7-9 and TRBJ2-3; 10 positions agree with TRBD1. This CDR3 has 17 residues. Germline V gene data show CDR1 as SEHNR and CDR2 as FQNEAQ (reference sequence). In DNA form, the CDR3 reads TGTGCCAGCAGCTTAGCGTACGGGACAGGGGTTGTGGATACGCAGAATTTT. Its protein product is CASSLAYGTGVVDTQNF.